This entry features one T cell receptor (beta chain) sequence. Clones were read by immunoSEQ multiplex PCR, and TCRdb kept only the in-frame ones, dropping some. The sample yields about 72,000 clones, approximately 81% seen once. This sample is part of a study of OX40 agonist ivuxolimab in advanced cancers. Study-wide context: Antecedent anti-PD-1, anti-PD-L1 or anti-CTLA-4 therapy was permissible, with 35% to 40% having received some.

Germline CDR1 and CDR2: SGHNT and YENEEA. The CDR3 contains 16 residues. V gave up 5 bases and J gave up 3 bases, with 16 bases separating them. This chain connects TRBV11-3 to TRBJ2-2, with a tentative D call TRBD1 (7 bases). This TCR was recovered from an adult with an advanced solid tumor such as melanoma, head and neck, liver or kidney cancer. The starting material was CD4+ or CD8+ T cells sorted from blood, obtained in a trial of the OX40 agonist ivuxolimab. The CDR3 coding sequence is TGTGCCAGCAGCCAGAGGGCCAGGGGGGACACCGGGGAGCTGTTTTTT. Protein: CASSQRARGDTGELFF.